The present T cell receptor beta chain was sequenced within a study of response to subunit inactivated influenza vaccine. TCRdb recomputed calls from the RT-PCR reads with MiXCR, one row per CDR3 protein. The sample lists 550,000 to 800,000 distinct CDR3 sequences, 11% to 15% occurring once. Findings and limits, study-wide: That few new T cells are recruited by each seasonal influenza vaccination was the authors' suggestion.

Germline lookup yields CDR1 MNHEY and CDR2 SVGEGT. The V segment lost 3 bases and the J segment 5 bases; nucleotides outside the gene matches: 15. This CDR3 contains 17 residues. Details on this clonotype: Its antigen is undetermined.

This clonotype was sampled from a man aged 45-65 years who received an inactivated influenza vaccine. This chain uses TRBV6-2 or TRBV6-3 with TRBJ2-7; 8 bases match TRBD1. Sequences were derived from PBMCs from blood, sampled 14 days before vaccination. The CDR3 region is CASSYPRGQGYRNEQYF. CDR3 nucleotide sequence: TGTGCCAGCAGTTATCCCAGGGGGCAGGGGTACCGGAACGAGCAGTACTTC.